A single count supports the clone carrying this T cell receptor (beta chain). Its antigen remains unidentified. The PCR was carried out with 60 Vbeta primers and 13 Jbeta primers. Libraries were prepared by immunoSEQ multiplex PCR; TCRdb keeps only in-frame clonotypes and omits some of them. The sample has 65,000 to 95,000 clones, roughly 78% seen once. These data belong to a study of cytomegalovirus exposure and HLA in healthy donors. Study-level findings and limits: When analyzed later, a missense DCLRE1C variant was found to be linked to TCR beta V- and J-gene trimming. Later analysis placed DRB1 highest and HLA-C lowest in TCR association rates, which differed by HLA locus. It was approximately 170 TCR beta chains that were listed as cytomegalovirus-associated.

Germline loops: CDR1 MNHEY, CDR2 SMNVEV (reference sequence). Trimming took 5 bases from V and 9 from J; bases not matched to a gene: 13. This CDR3 comprises 15 residues. The sample taken for sequencing was PBMCs. The sequence derives from a man in his thirties or forties in good health and CMV-seronegative. J is TRBJ2-3 and V is TRBV27; 8 nucleotides agree with TRBD2. CDR3 region: CASSLEFAGGQTQYF. The CDR3 coding sequence is TGTGCCAGCAGTCTTGAATTCGCGGGAGGCCAAACGCAGTATTTT.